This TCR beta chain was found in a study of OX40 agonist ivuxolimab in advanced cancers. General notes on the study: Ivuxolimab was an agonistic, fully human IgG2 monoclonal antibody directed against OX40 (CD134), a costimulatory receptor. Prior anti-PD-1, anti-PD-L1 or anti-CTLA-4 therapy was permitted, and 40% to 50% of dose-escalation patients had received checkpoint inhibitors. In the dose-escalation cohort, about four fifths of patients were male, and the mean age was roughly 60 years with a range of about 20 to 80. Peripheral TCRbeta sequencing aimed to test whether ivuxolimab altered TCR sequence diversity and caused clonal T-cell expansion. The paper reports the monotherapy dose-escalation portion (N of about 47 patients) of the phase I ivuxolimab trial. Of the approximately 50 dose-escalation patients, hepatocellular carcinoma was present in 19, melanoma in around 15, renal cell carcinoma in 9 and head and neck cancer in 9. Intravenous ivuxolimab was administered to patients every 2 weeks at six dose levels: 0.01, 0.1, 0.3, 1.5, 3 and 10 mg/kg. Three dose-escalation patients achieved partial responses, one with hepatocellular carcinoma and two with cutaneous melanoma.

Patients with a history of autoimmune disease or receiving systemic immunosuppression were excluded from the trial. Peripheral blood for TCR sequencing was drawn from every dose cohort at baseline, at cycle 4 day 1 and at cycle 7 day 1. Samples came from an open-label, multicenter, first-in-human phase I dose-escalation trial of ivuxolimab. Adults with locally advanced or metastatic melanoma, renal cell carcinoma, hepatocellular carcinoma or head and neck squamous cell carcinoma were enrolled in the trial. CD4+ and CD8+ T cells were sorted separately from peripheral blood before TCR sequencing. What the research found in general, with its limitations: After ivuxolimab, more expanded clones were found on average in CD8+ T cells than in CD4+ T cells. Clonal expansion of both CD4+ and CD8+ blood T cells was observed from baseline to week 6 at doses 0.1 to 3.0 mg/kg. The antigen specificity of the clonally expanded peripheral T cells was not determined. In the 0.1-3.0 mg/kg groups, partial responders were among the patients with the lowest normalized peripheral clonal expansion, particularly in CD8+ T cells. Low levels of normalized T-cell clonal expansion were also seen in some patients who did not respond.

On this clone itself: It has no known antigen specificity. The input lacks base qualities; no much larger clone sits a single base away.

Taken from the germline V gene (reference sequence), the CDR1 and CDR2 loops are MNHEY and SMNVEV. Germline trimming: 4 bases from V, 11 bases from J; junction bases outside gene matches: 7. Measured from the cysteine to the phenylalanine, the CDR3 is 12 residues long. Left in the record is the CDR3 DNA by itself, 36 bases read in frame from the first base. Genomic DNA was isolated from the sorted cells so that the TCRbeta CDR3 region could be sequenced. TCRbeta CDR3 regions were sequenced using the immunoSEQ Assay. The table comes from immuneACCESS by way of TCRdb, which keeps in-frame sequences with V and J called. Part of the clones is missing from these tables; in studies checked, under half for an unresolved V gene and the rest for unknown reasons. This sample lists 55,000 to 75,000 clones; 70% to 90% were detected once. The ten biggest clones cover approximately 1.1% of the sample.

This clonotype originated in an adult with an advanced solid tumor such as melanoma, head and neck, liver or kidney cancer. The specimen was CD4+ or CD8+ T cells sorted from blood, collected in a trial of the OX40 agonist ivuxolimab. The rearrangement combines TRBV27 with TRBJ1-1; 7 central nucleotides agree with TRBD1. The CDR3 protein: CASSSLTGRAFF. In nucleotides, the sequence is TGTGCCAGCAGTTCCCTGACAGGGCGGGCTTTCTTT.